What follows describes a single T cell receptor (beta chain). V dropped 4 bases and J dropped 5; count of bases not matched to a gene: 18. The CDR3 spans 18 residues. Per germline, CDR1 SGHNT and CDR2 YYREEE (reference sequence). The entry originates in a study of blood T cell repertoires in COVID-19. The overall study: Sources were T cells, B-cell-depleted T cells, or PBMCs; the material itself was cDNA or gDNA.

Cohorts were based on clinical histories the participants reported. Original methodology: Reference gene primer amplification in the assay estimated nucleated cell counts. Libraries were prepared by immunoSEQ multiplex PCR; TCRdb keeps only in-frame clonotypes and omits some of them. The V and J calls and clone size come from that table; D and trimming were worked out from the DNA. The table includes about 240,000 clones, around four fifths detected once. The sequenced material came from PBMCs or T cells enriched from blood (not recorded which). This clonotype was sampled from a woman in her thirties or forties who had been exposed to COVID-19. J is TRBJ2-1 and V is TRBV5-4; TRBD2 matches 7 bases. CDR3 DNA sequence: TGTGCCAGCAGCCTGGTGCGAGCGGGGCTAGGCCTCAACAATGAGCAGTTCTTC. It translates to CASSLVRAGLGLNNEQFF. Drawing the rest from reference TRBV5-4 and TRBJ2-1, the complete variable domain is ETGVTQSPTHLIKTRGQQVTLRCSSQSGHNTVSWYQQALGQGPQFIFQYYREEENGRGNFPPRFSGLQFPNYSSELNVNALELDDSALYLCASSLVRAGLGLNNEQFFGPGTRLTVL.